Listed here is a single TCR beta chain. Its antigen is not known. The sample originates from a study of T cell responses to AZD1222 COVID-19 vaccine. Findings of the study overall: The study found vaccine-associated CD4 TCRs spanning spike, dominant at 160-218 and 743-854. Two AZD1222 administrations were followed by greater Spike-specific TCR breadth and depth. Baseline seropositivity occurred in only a handful of AZD1222 recipients. Females outnumbered males among donors, who were mostly white British; clonal diversity was possibly underestimated.

Some clones are missing from TCRdb's copy, which holds only in-frame ones; the method was immunoSEQ multiplex PCR. The table shows some 99,000 clones, with around nine tenths occurring only once. This CDR3 has 16 amino acids. Trimming stripped 5 bases from V and 0 bases from J, with 11 bases between. Germline assignment: CDR1 MNHNY and CDR2 SVGAGI (reference sequence). Sequenced material: peripheral blood, taken on day 0 of AZD1222 vaccination. This clonotype was obtained from an adult in good health. The gene calls are TRBV6-6 and TRBJ2-6; D call uncertain. CDR3 in DNA: TGTGCCAGCAGTCTTCCCCGAGGCTCTGGGGCCAACGTCCTGACTTTC. Protein sequence: CASSLPRGSGANVLTF.